The entry that follows covers one TCR beta chain sequence. The target of this receptor is not known. The record has no base qualities; no much larger clone is one base away. The sample is drawn from a study of OX40 agonist ivuxolimab in advanced cancers. About the full investigation: Ivuxolimab was a fully human IgG2 agonistic monoclonal antibody targeting the costimulatory receptor OX40 (CD134). The paper describes the monotherapy dose-escalation part (N ≈ 52 patients) of the phase I trial of ivuxolimab. Intravenous ivuxolimab was administered to patients every 2 weeks at six dose levels: 0.01, 0.1, 0.3, 1.5, 3 and 10 mg/kg. Prior anti-PD-1, anti-PD-L1 or anti-CTLA-4 therapy was permitted, and 40% of dose-escalation patients had received checkpoint inhibitors. The purpose of peripheral TCRbeta sequencing was to test whether ivuxolimab changed TCR sequence diversity and led to clonal T-cell expansion. Partial responses occurred in three dose-escalation patients, of whom one had hepatocellular carcinoma and two had cutaneous melanoma. Of the 52 patients in dose escalation, about 20 had hepatocellular carcinoma, some 15 had melanoma, 9 had renal cell carcinoma and 9 had head and neck cancer. In the dose-escalation cohort, approximately 83% of patients were male, and the mean age was 60 years with a range of about 20 to 79.

The trial excluded patients who had a history of autoimmune disease or were on systemic immunosuppression. Peripheral blood for TCR sequencing was collected from all dose cohorts at baseline, on cycle 4 day 1, and on cycle 7 day 1. Samples came from an open-label, multicenter, first-in-human phase I dose-escalation trial of ivuxolimab. Adults with locally advanced or metastatic melanoma, renal cell, hepatocellular, or head and neck squamous cell carcinoma were enrolled in the trial. Before TCR sequencing, CD4+ and CD8+ T cells were separately sorted from peripheral blood. Trimming at the junction amounts to 3 bases on V and 4 bases on J, and the germline ends lie 10 bases apart. The CDR1 and CDR2 encoded by the germline V gene (reference sequence) are SGHNT and YYREEE. There are 14 amino acids in the CDR3, from cysteine to phenylalanine inclusive. CDR3 DNA is the only sequence kept; it has 42 bases, read in frame from the first base.

For sequencing of the TCRbeta CDR3 region, genomic DNA was extracted from the sorted cells. The immunoSEQ Assay was used to sequence the TCRbeta CDR3 regions. As stored in TCRdb, this immuneACCESS dataset retains in-frame rearrangements with V and J assigned. A fraction of the clones does not appear; measured against another copy, unresolved V genes explain less than half of the discrepancy, and the remainder lacks a known reason. The sample includes over 65,000 clones, with approximately 86% observed a single time. Roughly 2% of the sample is taken by the ten largest. General conclusions and limits of the study: After ivuxolimab, more expanded clones were found on average in CD8+ T cells than in CD4+ T cells. Low levels of normalized T-cell clonal expansion were also seen in some nonresponding patients. Partial responders in the 0.1-3.0 mg/kg groups had among the lowest normalized peripheral clonal expansion, especially among CD8+ T cells. Which antigens the clonally expanded peripheral T cells were specific for was not determined. At doses from 0.1 to 3.0 mg/kg, clonal expansion was seen in both CD4+ and CD8+ blood T cells between baseline and week 6.

The clonotype was recovered from an adult with an advanced solid tumor such as melanoma, head and neck, liver or kidney cancer. The sequence joins TRBV5-4 to TRBJ1-4; the D gene is unclear. The sequencing used CD4+ or CD8+ T cells sorted from blood, collected in a trial of the OX40 agonist ivuxolimab. The bases are TGTGCCAGCAGCTCGGGTGGATTTAATGAAAAACTGTTTTTT. Its product reads: CASSSGGFNEKLFF. Reference TRBV5-4 and TRBJ1-4 proteins supply the regions before and after the CDR3; the full variable domain is: ETGVTQSPTHLIKTRGQQVTLRCSSQSGHNTVSWYQQALGQGPQFIFQYYREEENGRGNFPPRFSGLQFPNYSSELNVNALELDDSALYLCASSSGGFNEKLFFGSGTQLSVL.